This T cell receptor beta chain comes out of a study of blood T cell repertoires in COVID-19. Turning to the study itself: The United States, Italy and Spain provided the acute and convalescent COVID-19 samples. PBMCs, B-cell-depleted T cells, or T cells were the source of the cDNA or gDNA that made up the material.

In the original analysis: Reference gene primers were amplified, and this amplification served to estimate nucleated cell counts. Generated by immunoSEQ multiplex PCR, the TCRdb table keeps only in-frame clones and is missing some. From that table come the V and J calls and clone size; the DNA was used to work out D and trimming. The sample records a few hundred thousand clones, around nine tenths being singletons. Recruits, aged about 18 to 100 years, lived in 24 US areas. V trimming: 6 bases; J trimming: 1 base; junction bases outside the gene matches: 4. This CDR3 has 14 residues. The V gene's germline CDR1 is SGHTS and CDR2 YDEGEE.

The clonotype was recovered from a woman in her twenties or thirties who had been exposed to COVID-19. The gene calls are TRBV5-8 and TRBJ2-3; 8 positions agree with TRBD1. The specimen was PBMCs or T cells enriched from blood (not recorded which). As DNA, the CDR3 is TGTGCCAGCAACTACAGGGGGGGCACAGATACGCAGTATTTT. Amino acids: CASNYRGGTDTQYF. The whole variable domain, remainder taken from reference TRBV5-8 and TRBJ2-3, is EAGVTQSPTHLIKTRGQQATLRCSPISGHTSVYWYQQALGLGLQFLLWYDEGEERNRGNFPPRFSGRQFPNYSSELNVNALELEDSALYLCASNYRGGTDTQYFGPGTRLTVL.